This TCR beta chain was observed in a study of T cells in severe cutaneous drug reactions. General study results and limits: In carbamazepine-induced Stevens-Johnson syndrome or toxic epidermal necrolysis, TRBV12-4 averaged roughly 35% in blister cells and about 5.1% in PBMC. All seven CBZ-SJS/TEN blister samples shared a public TCRbeta CDR3 at mean roughly 14%.

As to this clonotype: Antigen: not known.

The CDR3 totals 15 residues. Germline lookup yields CDR1 GTSNPN and CDR2 SVGIG (reference sequence). Libraries were made by iRepertoire multiplex PCR with TCR subtype-specific primers for bulk and single-cell sequencing. Multiplex PCR targeting V, D and J genes made bulk TCR beta libraries. TCRdb processed the multiplex PCR reads again and assigns one entry to each CDR3 protein, with no DNA. Its clone listing holds over 20,000 distinct CDR3 sequences. The donors had carbamazepine-induced Stevens-Johnson syndrome or toxic epidermal necrolysis. CBZ-SJS/TEN patients of Han Chinese (roughly five) and European (about six) origin supplied blood.

V and J are TRBV30 and TRBJ1-2; TCRdb calls TRBD1, which cannot be checked without DNA. This TCR derives from a human donor with toxic epidermal necrolysis, a severe cutaneous drug reaction. Sequences were obtained from PBMCs. CDR3 region: CAWSDLRQGGYGYTF.